The source of this T cell receptor beta chain is a study of brain metastases from non-small cell lung cancer. This clone was detected only a few times. Profiled with immunoSEQ multiplex PCR; TCRdb holds only in-frame clones, not every one. The sample yields 1,500 to 2,000 clones, more than 75% seen once. The origin of this receptor is a donor aged 40 or over with non-small cell lung cancer. The sample taken for sequencing was tumor-adjacent normal tissue.

CDR3 nucleotide sequence: TGTGCCAGCAGCACCCGGACTAGCGGGGGGTACAATGAGCAGTTCTTC. It yields the protein CASSTRTSGGYNEQFF. The chain joins TRBV9 to TRBJ2-1, with TRBD2 identical over 14 bases. V trimming: 4 bases; J trimming: 4 bases; junction bases outside the gene matches: 4. Germline V CDR1 and CDR2: SGDLS, YYNGEE. CDR3 length: 16 residues. Together with reference TRBV9 and TRBJ2-1, the CDR3 gives the full variable domain: DSGVTQTPKHLITATGQRVTLRCSPRSGDLSVYWYQQSLDQGLQFLIQYYNGEERAKGNILERFSAQQFPDLHSELNLSSLELGDSALYFCASSTRTSGGYNEQFFGPGTRLTVL.